This is a list of T cell receptor beta chains from one sample in a study of early T cells in non-severe SARS-CoV-2 infection. MiXCR, applied by TCRdb to the 5' RACE reads, yields one record per CDR3 protein. The data contain 40,000 or so distinct CDR3 sequences, 4.5% to 7% of them singletons. Sequenced material: whole blood, taken at baseline. The receptors originated from an adult who was a healthcare worker with PCR-confirmed SARS-CoV-2 infection or an uninfected control (not recorded which). Each CDR3 is given with its conserved first and last residue. A D gene is named only where the DNA matches it firmly. Not all rows give a size; the values are once, few, many and, for expanded clones, a class.

CATSRDGGTGSYEQYF TGTGCCACCAGCAGAGATGGGGGGACAGGGTCCTACGAGCAGTACTTC TRBJ2-7 many TRBV15 16 TRBD1
CASKTLTDTQYF TGTGCCAGCAAAACCCTAACAGATACGCAGTATTTT TRBJ2-3 many TRBV12-3/TRBV12-4 12 NA
CASSGTSGGRGMGSDTQYF TGTGCCAGCAGTGGGACTAGCGGGGGCCGTGGAATGGGGTCAGATACGCAGTATTTT TRBJ2-3 many TRBV6-6 19 TRBD2
CASSQGALAGETQYF TGTGCCAGCAGCCAAGGGGCTCTAGCGGGAGAGACCCAGTACTTC TRBJ2-5 NA TRBV14 15 TRBD2
CASAKTQTNTEAFF TGTGCCAGCGCCAAGACCCAGACAAACACTGAAGCTTTCTTT TRBJ1-1 many TRBV9 14 NA
CATGGEVPGANVLTF TGTGCAACGGGAGGGGAGGTCCCTGGGGCCAACGTCCTGACTTTC TRBJ2-6 many TRBV19 15 TRBD2
CASSLWRERAEQFF TGTGCCAGCAGCTTGTGGAGGGAGCGGGCTGAGCAGTTCTTC TRBJ2-1 NA TRBV5-4 14 NA
CASSPGGGPTDTQYF TGTGCCAGCAGCCCCGGGGGGGGGCCCACAGATACGCAGTATTTT TRBJ2-3 medium-sized TRBV11-3 15 TRBD2
CASSLRGQGPGGPEAFF TGTGCCAGCAGCTTACGGGGCCAAGGGCCAGGCGGCCCTGAAGCTTTCTTT TRBJ1-1 few TRBV7-9 17 NA
CASSLGTAAFF TGTGCCAGCAGTTTAGGGACAGCAGCTTTCTTT TRBJ1-1 few TRBV6-6 11 TRBD1
CATPLGLPFF TGTGCCACCCCATTAGGTCTTCCTTTCTTT TRBJ1-1 many TRBV6-2/TRBV6-3 10 NA
CAWSRVNTEAFF TGTGCCTGGAGCAGAGTGAACACTGAAGCTTTCTTT TRBJ1-1 many TRBV30 12 NA
CASSRDVSPLHF TGTGCCAGCAGTCGAGATGTATCACCCCTCCACTTT TRBJ1-6 many TRBV6-6 12 NA
CATSVTPGYEQYF TGTGCCACCTCGGTGACCCCGGGCTACGAGCAGTACTTC TRBJ2-7 many TRBV25-1 13 NA
CASSSQAGALMGF TGTGCCAGCAGTTCCCAGGCGGGGGCGTTAATGGGCTTC TRBJ2-4 many TRBV27 13 NA
CASSVEGLGTGELFF TGTGCCAGCAGCGTAGAGGGGCTTGGGACCGGGGAGCTGTTTTTT TRBJ2-2 many TRBV9 15 NA
CASSYGGTQYF TGTGCCAGCAGCTACGGGGGGACCCAGTACTTC TRBJ2-5 few TRBV11-1 11 NA